This T cell receptor beta chain was found in a study of response to subunit inactivated influenza vaccine. TCRdb called the RT-PCR reads again in MiXCR, with one record for every CDR3 protein. Counted here are 450,000 to 550,000 distinct CDR3 sequences, about 25% occurring once; the ten biggest clones make up 1.5% to 2%. Trimming cost V 3 bases and J 4 bases, with 7 bases left between them. The CDR3 length is 12 residues. This chain joins TRBV12-3 or TRBV12-4 and TRBJ2-7, with unresolved D. The specimen was CD4+ T cells sorted from PBMCs, collected about 5 days after vaccination. This receptor was identified in a man aged 50 or older who received an inactivated influenza vaccine. The CDR3 loop is CASSFGQYEQYF. In DNA, the CDR3 is TGTGCCAGCAGTTTCGGTCAGTACGAGCAGTACTTC.